This T cell receptor (beta chain) was observed in a study of T cells in women clearing cervical HPV infection. Cervical HPV DNA detected by MY09/MY11 PCR, typed by dot-blot. The assay was immunoSEQ multiplex PCR, and TCRdb's table has in-frame clones only and misses some. This sample lists roughly 48,000 clones; its ten largest clones have around 1.5%. A remark on this clone: Coverage ceases 3 residues before the CDR3 finishes, and the germline J gene fills in the end.

This CDR3 comprises 12 residues. Germline V gene data show CDR1 as DFQATT and CDR2 as SNEGSKA (reference sequence). Trimming stripped 6 bases from V and 5 bases from J, with 14 bases between. The sequence came from a woman between 18 and 75 years old with a cervical HPV16 infection that either progressed to CIN3+ or cleared (not recorded which). The specimen sequenced was blood buffy coat. V gene TRBV20-1 combines with J gene TRBJ2-7, with D perhaps matching TRBD1 (5 bases). Here the CDR3 reads CSATQGSHEQYF. The covered CDR3 bases are TGCAGTGCAACCCAGGGATCCCACGAG.